This T cell receptor beta chain was identified in a study of molecular identifiers for immune sequencing clone quantification. In the study overall: RNA from roughly 21,000 or 96,000 naive CD8 cells was split five ways in replicates, with four sequenced.

Sorting recovered naive CD8 T cells on a CD8+CD4-CCR7+CD45RA+ profile. Preparation of the bulk TCR libraries relied on previously described methods and listed TCR primers. TCRdb re-derived calls from the PCR reads in MiXCR, one entry per CDR3 protein. The data contain more than 550,000 distinct CDR3 sequences, roughly 23% of them singletons. V trimming: 2 bases; J trimming: 1 base; junction bases outside the gene matches: 3. This CDR3 spans 15 amino acids. From germline, CDR1 is SGHNT and CDR2 YYREEE (reference sequence). In this sample, this clonotype turned up a few times. This chain joins TRBV5-4 and TRBJ2-7, with 10 bases aligning to TRBD2. The TCR sequence derives from a human donor in good health. Some libraries in this study had Jurkat cell RNA spiked in. Sample: naive CD8+ T cells from blood, with Jurkat cell RNA spiked in. Subset noted: FACS-sorted CD8+CD4-CCR7+CD45RA+ naive T cells. DNA for the CDR3: TGTGCCAGCAGCTTTGGACTAGCGGCTTCCTACGAGCAGTACTTC. It yields the protein CASSFGLAASYEQYF. Using reference TRBV5-4 and TRBJ2-7 for the parts outside the CDR3, the full variable domain is ETGVTQSPTHLIKTRGQQVTLRCSSQSGHNTVSWYQQALGQGPQFIFQYYREEENGRGNFPPRFSGLQFPNYSSELNVNALELDDSALYLCASSFGLAASYEQYFGPGTRLTVT.